This passage covers 9 T cell receptor beta chains from one sample sequenced in a study of blood T cell repertoires in COVID-19. Sequencing was performed with immunoSEQ multiplex PCR; in TCRdb, only in-frame clones are kept and a portion is missing. Among 90,000 to 120,000 clones listed, around 83% were seen once. The material sequenced was peripheral blood. These receptors came from a man in his 70s with acute or convalescent COVID-19.

The rearrangement joins TRBV2 to TRBJ2-1; 8 bases are a match to TRBD1. Germline loops: CDR1 SNHLY, CDR2 FYNNEI. J gave up 0 bases and V 7 bases, and 8 bases lay outside the gene matches. The CDR3 loop spans 16 amino acids. CDR3 coding DNA: TGTGCCAGCACTGAGGCGGGACAGGCCTCCTACAATGAGCAGTTCTTC. It translates to CASTEAGQASYNEQFF.

V and J are TRBV12-3 or TRBV12-4 and TRBJ1-1; perhaps TRBD1 as D (6 bases). This CDR3 is 13 amino acids long. V was trimmed by 10 bases and J by 4 bases, leaving 16 bases between them. The CDR3 bases are TGTGCCACCAAAACAGGGAAGGTCACTGAAGCTTTCTTT. Protein sequence: CATKTGKVTEAFF.

This clone was detected only a few times. The V call is TRBV2, the J call TRBJ1-4; the match to TRBD1 covers 7 bases. CDR3 length: 17 residues. Trimming at V came to 4 bases and at J to 2 bases, leaving 10 bases not matched to a gene. Looked up from germline, CDR1 is SNHLY and CDR2 is FYNNEI. The CDR3 sequence is CASSGEGGVLTNEKLFF. The CDR3 coding sequence is TGTGCCAGCAGTGGGGAAGGGGGCGTGTTGACTAATGAAAAACTGTTTTTT.

The chain combines TRBV7-2 with TRBJ2-4; 14 bases match TRBD2. Germline V gene sequence: CDR1 SGHTA, CDR2 FQGNSA. V lost 5 bases, J lost 1 base, and 7 bases stayed unmatched. The CDR3 covers 18 residues. CDR3 bases: TGTGCCAGCAGCCCGACTAGCGGGGGGGCAACGGCCAAAAACATTCAGTACTTC. Protein sequence: CASSPTSGGATAKNIQYF.

Comment on this clone: Its ends do not fully match the called genes, so a read error is possible. V is TRBV2 and J is TRBJ2-1; TRBD2 matches at 9 bases. This CDR3 region has 16 residues. Germline assignment: CDR1 SNHLY and CDR2 FYNNEI. This CDR3 is CASSVRRGGSSNEQFF. The CDR3 nucleotides are TGTGCCAGCAGTGTAAGGCGGGGGGGCTCCTCCAATGAGCAGTTCTTC.

The genes are TRBV6-2 or TRBV6-3 and TRBJ2-5; D gene unclear. Deletions cut 6 bases from V and 5 bases from J, with 13 bases between. The CDR3 sequence is 13 residues long. Germline CDR1 reads MNHEY; CDR2 reads SVGEGT. CDR3 sequence: CASSPITRETQYF. In DNA, the CDR3 is TGTGCCAGCAGCCCCATAACCCGGGAGACCCAGTACTTC.

The V and J genes are TRBV3-1 (or the pseudogene TRBV3-2) and TRBJ2-2; TRBD2 matches 12 bases. This CDR3 has 17 amino acids. J was trimmed by 7 bases and V by 4 bases; bases with no gene match: 10. From germline, CDR1 is LGHDT and CDR2 YNNKEL (reference sequence). The CDR3 reads CASSPASLAGGIGELFF. In DNA form, the CDR3 reads TGTGCCAGCAGCCCCGCCTCACTAGCGGGGGGTATCGGGGAGCTGTTTTTT.

The V call is TRBV9, the J call TRBJ1-6; 11 nucleotides line up with TRBD1. J gave up 7 bases and V 3 bases, and 6 bases lay outside the gene matches. CDR3 length equals 16 residues. Germline V lookup: CDR1 SGDLS, CDR2 YYNGEE. CDR3 nucleotides: TGTGCCAGCAGCGCCCGGGACAGGGGGTGGAATTCACCCCTCCACTTT. Its translation: CASSARDRGWNSPLHF.

J is TRBJ2-1 and V is TRBV3-1 (or the pseudogene TRBV3-2); 10 nucleotides agree with TRBD2. This CDR3 has 15 residues. Germline trimming cut 6 bases from V and 1 base from J; bases unmatched to any gene: 3. CDR1 and CDR2 (germline): LGHDT, YNNKEL (reference sequence). Here the CDR3 DNA reads TGTGCCAGCAGTATAGCGGGGGGTTCCTACAATGAGCAGTTCTTC. It translates to CASSIAGGSYNEQFF.